This T cell receptor (beta chain) was recorded in a study of blood T cell repertoires in COVID-19. The germline gives CDR1 MNHEY, CDR2 SVGEGT. CDR3 length equals 18 residues. The V end lost 4 bases, the J end lost 0 bases, and 19 bases lay between the germline ends. Repertoires were generated with immunoSEQ multiplex PCR, while TCRdb's copy carries only in-frame clones and drops some. The sample yields around 150,000 clones, about 88% seen once. Source material: peripheral blood. The chain carries TRBV6-2 or TRBV6-3 and TRBJ1-3; D may be TRBD1 (5 bases). The clonotype comes from a man aged 18 to 29 with acute or convalescent COVID-19. The CDR3 nucleotides read TGTGCCAGCAGTTCCTCTGTGGGTTGGGGCGGCTCTGGAAACACCATATATTTT. Translated, it gives CASSSSVGWGGSGNTIYF.